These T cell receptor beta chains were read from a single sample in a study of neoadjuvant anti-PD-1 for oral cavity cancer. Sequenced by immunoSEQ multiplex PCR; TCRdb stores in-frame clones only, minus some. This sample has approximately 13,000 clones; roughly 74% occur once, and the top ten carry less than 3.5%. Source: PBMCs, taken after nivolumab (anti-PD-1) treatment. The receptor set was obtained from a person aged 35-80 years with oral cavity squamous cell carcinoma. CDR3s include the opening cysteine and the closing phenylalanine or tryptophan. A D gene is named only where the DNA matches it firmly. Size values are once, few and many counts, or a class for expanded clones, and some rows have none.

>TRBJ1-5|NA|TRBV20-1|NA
CSAPGQPQHF
TGCAGTGCTCCCGGTCAGCCCCAGCATTTT
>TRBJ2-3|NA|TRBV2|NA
CASSDGIPTDTQYF
TGTGCCAGCAGTGATGGGATTCCCACAGATACGCAGTATTTT
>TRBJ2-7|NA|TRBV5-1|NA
CASSFRQYYEQYF
TGCGCCAGCAGCTTCCGCCAGTACTACGAGCAGTACTTC
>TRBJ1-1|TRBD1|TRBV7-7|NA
CASSPQPPGTGEEAFF
TGTGCTAGCAGCCCCCAGCCCCCCGGGACAGGGGAGGAAGCTTTCTTT
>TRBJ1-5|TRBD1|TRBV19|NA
CASSQITGTGVSNQPQHF
TGTGCCAGTAGCCAAATAACCGGGACAGGGGTTAGCAATCAGCCCCAGCATTTT
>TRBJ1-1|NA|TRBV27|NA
CASSFDGQNTEAFF
TGTGCCAGCAGTTTCGACGGGCAGAACACTGAAGCTTTCTTT
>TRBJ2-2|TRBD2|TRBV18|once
CASSPPTSGNLAGELFF
TGTGCCAGCTCACCGCCGACTAGCGGGAATCTCGCCGGGGAGCTGTTTTTT
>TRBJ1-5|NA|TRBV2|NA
CASSEAWGEQPQHF
TGTGCCAGCAGTGAAGCATGGGGGGAACAGCCCCAGCATTTT
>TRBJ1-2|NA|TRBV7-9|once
CASSPGLEGRSGYTF
TGTGCCAGCAGCCCCGGTCTTGAGGGTCGGAGTGGCTACACCTTC
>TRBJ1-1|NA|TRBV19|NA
CASSIPTEAFF
TGTGCCAGTAGTATCCCCACTGAAGCTTTCTTT
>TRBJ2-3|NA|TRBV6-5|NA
CASSYGGSDTQYF
TGTGCCAGCAGTTACGGGGGATCAGATACGCAGTATTTT
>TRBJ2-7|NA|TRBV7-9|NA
CASSFTSSVLSYEQYF
TGTGCCAGCAGCTTCACCTCTAGCGTTCTCTCCTACGAGCAGTACTTC
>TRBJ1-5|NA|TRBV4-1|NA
CASSQNAGGNQPQHF
TGCGCCAGCAGCCAAAACGCCGGGGGCAATCAGCCCCAGCATTTT
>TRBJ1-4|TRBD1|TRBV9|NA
CASSAPGQGDEKLFF
TGTGCCAGCAGCGCCCCGGGACAGGGGGATGAAAAACTGTTTTTT
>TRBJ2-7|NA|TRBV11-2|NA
CASSIGSLYEQYF
TGTGCCAGCAGCATCGGGTCCCTCTACGAGCAGTACTTC
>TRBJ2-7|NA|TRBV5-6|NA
CASSLDRGGSSSYEQYF
TGTGCCAGCAGCTTAGATAGGGGGGGTTCGAGCTCCTACGAGCAGTACTTC
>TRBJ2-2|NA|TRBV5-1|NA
CASSLVARSSGELFF
TGCGCCAGCAGCTTGGTAGCACGGAGCTCGGGGGAGCTGTTTTTT
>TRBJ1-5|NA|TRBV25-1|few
CASSESRTEAPQHF
TGTGCCAGCAGTGAATCTCGTACAGAGGCGCCCCAGCATTTT
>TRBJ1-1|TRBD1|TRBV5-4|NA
CASIGDRGGTEAFF
TGTGCCAGCATCGGGGACAGGGGAGGAACTGAAGCTTTCTTT
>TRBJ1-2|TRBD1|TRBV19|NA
CASRGVPGQGVHGYTF
TGTGCCAGTCGCGGGGTCCCGGGACAGGGTGTCCATGGCTACACCTTC
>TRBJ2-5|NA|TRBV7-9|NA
CASTGVKKETQYF
TGTGCCAGCACAGGGGTGAAAAAAGAGACCCAGTACTTC
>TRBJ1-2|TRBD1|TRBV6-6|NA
CASSLGQGAEGYTF
TGTGCCAGCAGCCTTGGACAGGGGGCTGAGGGCTACACCTTC
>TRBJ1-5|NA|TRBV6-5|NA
CASSAYSNQPQHF
TGTGCCAGCAGCGCTTATAGCAATCAGCCCCAGCATTTT
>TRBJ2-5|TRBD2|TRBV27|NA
CASSFGLAGVETQYF
TGTGCCAGCAGTTTCGGACTAGCGGGAGTAGAGACCCAGTACTTC
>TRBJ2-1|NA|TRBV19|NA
CASSISQSSYNEQFF
TGTGCCAGTAGTATAAGTCAAAGCTCCTACAATGAGCAGTTCTTC
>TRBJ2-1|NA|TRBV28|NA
CASTSRDLARYNEQFF
TGTGCCAGCACGAGTAGGGACCTAGCGCGGTACAATGAGCAGTTCTTC
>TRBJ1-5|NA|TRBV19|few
CASSWTADNQPQHF
TGTGCCAGTAGTTGGACAGCCGACAATCAGCCCCAGCATTTT
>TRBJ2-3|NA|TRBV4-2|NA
CASSREGYAAGTDTQYF
TGTGCCAGCAGCCGAGAGGGCTACGCCGCGGGCACAGATACGCAGTATTTT
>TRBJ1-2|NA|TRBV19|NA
CASSIGGRNYGYTF
TGTGCCAGTAGTATAGGTGGCCGCAACTATGGCTACACCTTC
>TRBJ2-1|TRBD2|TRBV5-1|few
CASSLVGGEQFF
TGCGCCAGCAGCTTGGTGGGAGGGGAGCAGTTCTTC
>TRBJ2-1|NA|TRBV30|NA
CAWSERDLRNEQFF
TGTGCCTGGAGTGAACGGGACCTCCGGAATGAGCAGTTCTTC
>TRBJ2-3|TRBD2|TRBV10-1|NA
CASSDGGGIDTQYF
TGCGCCAGCAGTGATGGGGGAGGGATAGATACGCAGTATTTT
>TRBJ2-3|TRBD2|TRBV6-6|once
CASSPGGAGPTDTQYF
TGTGCCAGCAGCCCCGGGGGAGCGGGACCTACAGATACGCAGTATTTT
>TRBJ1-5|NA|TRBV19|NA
CASSIDLSNQPQHF
TGTGCCAGTAGTATAGATCTGTCGAATCAGCCCCAGCATTTT
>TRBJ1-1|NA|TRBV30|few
CAWSPQVNTEAFF
TGTGCCTGGAGTCCACAGGTGAACACTGAAGCTTTCTTT
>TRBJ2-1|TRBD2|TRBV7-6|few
CASSWMGAGGTHEQFF
TGTGCCAGCAGCTGGATGGGGGCGGGAGGTACCCATGAGCAGTTCTTC
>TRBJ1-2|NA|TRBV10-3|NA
CAISDAVFLSYTF
TGTGCCATCAGTGATGCGGTCTTCCTAAGCTACACCTTC
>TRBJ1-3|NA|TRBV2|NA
CASTSGSSGNTIYF
TGTGCCAGCACCAGCGGGAGCTCTGGAAACACCATATATTTT
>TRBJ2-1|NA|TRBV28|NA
CASSLLMNYNEQFF
TGTGCCAGCAGTCTCCTAATGAACTACAATGAGCAGTTCTTC
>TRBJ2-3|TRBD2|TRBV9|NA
CASSVGLADTDTQYF
TGTGCCAGCAGCGTAGGACTAGCGGACACAGATACGCAGTATTTT
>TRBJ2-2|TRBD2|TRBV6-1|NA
CASSEWGGTGELFF
TGTGCCAGCAGTGAATGGGGGGGGACCGGGGAGCTGTTTTTT
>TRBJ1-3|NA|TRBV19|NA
CASSMPDTIYF
TGTGCCAGTAGTATGCCGGACACCATATATTTT
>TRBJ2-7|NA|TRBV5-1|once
CASSLGTGFSYEQYF
TGCGCCAGCAGCTTGGGCACAGGCTTCTCCTACGAGCAGTACTTC
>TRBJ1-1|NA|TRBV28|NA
CASSPLGGNTEAFF
TGTGCCAGCAGTCCCCTGGGCGGGAACACTGAAGCTTTCTTT
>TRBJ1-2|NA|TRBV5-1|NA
CASSLGDIYGYTF
TGCGCCAGCAGCTTGGGGGACATCTATGGCTACACCTTC
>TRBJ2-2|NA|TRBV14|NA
CASSQMPGELFF
TGTGCCAGCAGCCAAATGCCCGGGGAGCTGTTTTTT
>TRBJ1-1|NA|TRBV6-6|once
CASSRQPEAFF
TGTGCCAGCAGTCGACAGCCAGAAGCTTTCTTT
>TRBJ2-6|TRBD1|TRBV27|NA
CASSLLGTGHWGANVLTF
TGTGCCAGCAGTTTATTGGGGACAGGCCACTGGGGGGCCAACGTCCTGACTTTC
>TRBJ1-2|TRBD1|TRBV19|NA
CASSISGSDRGSGYTF
TGTGCCAGTAGTATATCCGGGAGCGACAGGGGGAGCGGCTACACCTTC
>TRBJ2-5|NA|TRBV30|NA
CAWSVLGGQETQYF
TGTGCCTGGAGTGTGTTAGGAGGACAAGAGACCCAGTACTTC
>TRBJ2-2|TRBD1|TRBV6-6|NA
CASSGGQVPTGELFF
TGTGCCAGCAGTGGAGGACAGGTTCCCACCGGGGAGCTGTTTTTT
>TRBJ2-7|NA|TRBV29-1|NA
CSVTGLSSYEQYF
TGCAGCGTCACAGGGCTAAGCTCCTACGAGCAGTACTTC
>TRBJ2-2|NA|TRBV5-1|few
CASSPRDVYGELFF
TGCGCCAGCAGCCCGAGGGACGTGTACGGGGAGCTGTTTTTT
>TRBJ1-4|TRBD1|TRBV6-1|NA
CASSEGQADYF
TGTGCCAGCAGTGAGGGACAGGCCGACTATTTT